These T cell receptor beta chains were read from a single sample in a study of cytomegalovirus exposure and HLA in healthy donors. Sequenced by immunoSEQ multiplex PCR; TCRdb stores in-frame clones only, minus some. The table records some 170,000 clones, around 75% of them present only once. Sequencing was carried out using PBMCs. The receptor set was obtained from a male donor in good health and CMV-seronegative. CDR3s include the opening cysteine and the closing phenylalanine or tryptophan. The D gene is left open where the match is weak. Some rows mark clone size as missing; the rest say once, few, many or name a class of expanded clone.

>TRBV9|-|TRBJ2-5|TRBD1|14
TGTGCCAGCAGCGCCGGGACAGGGGTGGGGACCCAGTACTTC
CASSAGTGVGTQYF
>TRBV30|-|TRBJ1-1|-|14
TGTGCCTGGAGTGTTGGCCAGTTGAACACTGAAGCTTTCTTT
CAWSVGQLNTEAFF
>TRBV7-3|-|TRBJ2-1|TRBD1|16
TGTGCCAGCAGCGGGTCCACAGGGGGCGGCGGAAATGAGCAGTTCTTC
CASSGSTGGGGNEQFF
>TRBV6-4|-|TRBJ1-1|-|13
TGTGCCAGCAGCGAACAGGAGAACACTGAAGCTTTCTTT
CASSEQENTEAFF
>TRBV19|once|TRBJ1-2|-|10
TGTGCCACCAGCGCGGGAGCCTACACCTTC
CATSAGAYTF
>TRBV9|-|TRBJ2-5|-|16
TGTGCCAGCAGCGTAGGGCCAGGGTCAAATGCGGAGACCCAGTACTTC
CASSVGPGSNAETQYF
>TRBV9|-|TRBJ2-1|TRBD2|18
TGTGCCAGCAGCGTCGCTGGGGGTTTGGATAGCGGGGTCAATGAGCAGTTCTTC
CASSVAGGLDSGVNEQFF
>TRBV7-9|-|TRBJ2-1|TRBD2|17
TGCGCCAGCAGCCTGACTAGCGGGCCTCAGCGAAACAATAAGCAGTTCTTC
CASSLTSGPQRNNKQFF
>TRBV28|-|TRBJ1-1|TRBD1|14
TGTGCCAGCAGCCGGACAGGGGCGGGCACTGAAGCTTTCTTT
CASSRTGAGTEAFF
>TRBV7-2|-|TRBJ1-2|TRBD1|15
TGTGCCAGCAGCTCTTCCGGGACAGGGAACTATGGCTACACCTTC
CASSSSGTGNYGYTF
>TRBV23-1|few|TRBJ1-3|-|17
TGCGCCAGCAGTCAATCCAGGGCAGGGATGGCTGGAAACACCATATATTTT
CASSQSRAGMAGNTIYF
>TRBV28|few|TRBJ1-1|TRBD1|14
TGTGCCAGCTTTAGACAGGGGACTAACACTGAAGCTTTCTTT
CASFRQGTNTEAFF
>TRBV6-5|-|TRBJ1-1|-|13
TGTGCCAGCAGTTACGACCGGGACACTGAAGCTTTCTTT
CASSYDRDTEAFF
>TRBV7-6|few|TRBJ2-7|TRBD1|15
TGTGCCAGCAGCTTACAGGGGGCCCCAACCTACGAGCAGTACTTC
CASSLQGAPTYEQYF
>TRBV4-1|-|TRBJ2-7|-|15
TGCGCCAGCAGCCAAGCGACCTCTAGCTCCTACGAGCAGTACTTC
CASSQATSSSYEQYF
>TRBV27|-|TRBJ1-2|-|14
TGTGCCAGCAGCCCGAAGACTGACCACTATGGCTACACCTTC
CASSPKTDHYGYTF
>TRBV9|once|TRBJ2-7|-|15
TGTGCCAGCAGCGCCACTCCGGGAACATCCTACGAGCAGTACTTC
CASSATPGTSYEQYF
>TRBV7-6|-|TRBJ1-2|-|15
TGTGCCAGCAGTCCAATATCACAGGCCGGAGATGGCTACACCTTC
CASSPISQAGDGYTF
>TRBV4-3|-|TRBJ2-3|TRBD2|16
TGCGCCAGCAGCCAGGGACTAGCGGGATACACAGATACGCAGTATTTT
CASSQGLAGYTDTQYF
>TRBV6-6|-|TRBJ1-3|-|14
TGTGCCAGCAGTTACCATAGCTCTGGAAACACCATATATTTT
CASSYHSSGNTIYF
>TRBV5-1|-|TRBJ2-5|TRBD2|15
TGCGCCAGCAGCAGATATAGCGGGAGTACGGAGACCCAGTACTTC
CASSRYSGSTETQYF
>TRBV6-5|-|TRBJ2-7|TRBD1|15
TGTGCCAGCAGTTATAAGGGACAGGGGGTGGGAGAGCAGTACTTC
CASSYKGQGVGEQYF
>TRBV28|-|TRBJ2-5|TRBD2|15
TGTGCCAGCAGTTCCCAGGGCGGGAGGGGGGAGACCCAGTACTTC
CASSSQGGRGETQYF
>TRBV12-5|-|TRBJ2-5|-|11
TGTGCTAGTGGTTTGGCCGGGACCCAGTACTTC
CASGLAGTQYF
>TRBV7-9|once|TRBJ1-1|TRBD1|15
TGTGCCAGCAGCTTAGATGGACAGGCGAACACTGAAGCTTTCTTT
CASSLDGQANTEAFF
>TRBV19|-|TRBJ1-5|-|17
TGTGCCAGTAGTATAGCCGGGGTCGGGTATAGCAATCAGCCCCAGCATTTT
CASSIAGVGYSNQPQHF
>TRBV5-1|-|TRBJ2-7|TRBD1|16
TGCGCCAGCAGACCTGGACAGGGGGCGACCTCCTACGAGCAGTACTTC
CASRPGQGATSYEQYF
>TRBV28|-|TRBJ1-2|-|14
TGTGCCAGCAGTTTAGAGGGAAGAGGGTGGGGCTACACCTTC
CASSLEGRGWGYTF
>TRBV2|few|TRBJ2-4|-|12
TGTGCCAGTGCGACAGTACAAAACATTCAGTACTTC
CASATVQNIQYF
>TRBV6-6|-|TRBJ1-5|-|12
TGTGCCAGCAGTTGGGGCCGGAGGGACCAGCATTTT
CASSWGRRDQHF
>TRBV5-1|-|TRBJ2-7|TRBD2|16
TGCGCCAGCAGCTCGCCGGGACTAGCGGCCTCCTACGAGCAGTACTTC
CASSSPGLAASYEQYF
>TRBV9|once|TRBJ1-3|TRBD1|15
TGTGCCAGCAGTGGACAGGGGCCGTCTGGAAACACCATATATTTT
CASSGQGPSGNTIYF
>TRBV7-8|-|TRBJ2-1|TRBD1|14
TGTGCCGGGGGCCGAGGGGGCGTATACAATGAGCAGTTCTTC
CAGGRGGVYNEQFF
>TRBV29-1|-|TRBJ1-1|-|13
TGCAGCGTTGAATCGACTGCGAACACTGAAGCTTTCTTT
CSVESTANTEAFF
>TRBV7-8|-|TRBJ1-5|TRBD1|17
TGTGCCAGCAGCTTAGCCCCGACAGGGGTAGTAAATCAGCCCCAGCATTTT
CASSLAPTGVVNQPQHF
>TRBV4-1|-|TRBJ2-3|-|14
TGCGCCAGCAGCTACACAGGGTCTGAAGATACGCAGTATTTT
CASSYTGSEDTQYF
>TRBV28|-|TRBJ1-5|-|13
TGTGCCAGCAGTTTTTGGAGCAATCGGCCCCAGCATTTT
CASSFWSNRPQHF
>TRBV30|-|TRBJ2-1|-|15
TGTGCCTGGGAAAGCGGGTTTGTCTCCTACAATGAGCAGTTCTTC
CAWESGFVSYNEQFF
>TRBV6-5|-|TRBJ1-6|-|16
TGTGCCAGCAGTTCCCGGGAGGGGACCTATAATTCACCCCTCCACTTT
CASSSREGTYNSPLHF
>TRBV12-5|-|TRBJ2-5|TRBD1|14
TGTGCTAGTGGTGTGGGGACAGTCCAAGAGACCCAGTACTTC
CASGVGTVQETQYF
>TRBV25-1|-|TRBJ1-2|TRBD1|15
TGTGCCAGCAGCCCCGAGGGACAGGGGTATCTTGGCTACACCTTC
CASSPEGQGYLGYTF
>TRBV7-2|-|TRBJ1-1|-|14
TGTGCCAGCAGCTACGACAGCATGAACACTGAAGCTTTCTTT
CASSYDSMNTEAFF
>TRBV7-2|-|TRBJ2-1|-|14
TGTGCCAGCAGCTTACAGGGAGGGGGGGGTGAGCAGTTCTTC
CASSLQGGGGEQFF
>TRBV5-4|-|TRBJ2-7|TRBD1|14
TGTGCCAGCAGCTCGGGGACAGCTCCTTACGAGCAGTACTTC
CASSSGTAPYEQYF